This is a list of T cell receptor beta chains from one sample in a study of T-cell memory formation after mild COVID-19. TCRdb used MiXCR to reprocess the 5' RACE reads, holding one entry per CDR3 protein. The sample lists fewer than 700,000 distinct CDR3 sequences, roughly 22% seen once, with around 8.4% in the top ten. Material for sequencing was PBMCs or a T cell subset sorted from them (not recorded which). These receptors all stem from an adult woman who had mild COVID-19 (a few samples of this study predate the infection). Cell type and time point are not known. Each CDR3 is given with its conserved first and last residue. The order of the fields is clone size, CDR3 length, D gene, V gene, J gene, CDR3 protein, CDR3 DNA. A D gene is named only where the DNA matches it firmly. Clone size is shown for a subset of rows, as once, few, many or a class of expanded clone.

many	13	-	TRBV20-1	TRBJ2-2	CSARYRTAGELFF	TGCAGTGCTAGATACAGGACAGCCGGGGAGCTGTTTTTT
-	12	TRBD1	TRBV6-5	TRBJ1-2	CASSRGGRGYTF	TGTGCCAGCAGTCGAGGGGGCCGAGGCTACACCTTC
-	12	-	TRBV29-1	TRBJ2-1	CSVENRADEQFF	TGCAGCGTTGAGAACAGGGCTGATGAGCAGTTCTTC
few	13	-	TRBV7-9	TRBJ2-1	CASSLDANNEQFF	TGTGCCAGCAGCTTGGACGCCAACAATGAGCAGTTCTTC
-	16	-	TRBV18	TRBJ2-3	CASSPPPAGSTDTQYF	TGTGCCAGCTCACCACCGCCAGCGGGTAGCACAGATACGCAGTATTTT
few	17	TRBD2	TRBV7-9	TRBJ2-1	CASSRGAGGPRYNEQFF	TGTGCCAGCAGCCGGGGAGCGGGAGGCCCAAGGTACAATGAGCAGTTCTTC
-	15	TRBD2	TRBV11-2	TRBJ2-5	CASSLVVAGSGTQYF	TGTGCCAGCAGCTTAGTAGTAGCGGGGTCGGGGACCCAGTACTTC
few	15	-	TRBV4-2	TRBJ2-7	CASSSRRTDYYEQYF	TGTGCCAGCAGCTCCCGACGGACCGATTACTACGAGCAGTACTTC
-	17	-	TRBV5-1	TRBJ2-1	CASRSPIADSSYNEQFF	TGCGCCAGCAGGTCACCTATAGCAGATAGCTCCTACAATGAGCAGTTCTTC
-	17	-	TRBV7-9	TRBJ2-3	CASSPSSGITSTDTQYF	TGTGCCAGCAGCCCCAGTTCGGGCATTACTAGCACAGATACGCAGTATTTT
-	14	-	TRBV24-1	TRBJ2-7	CATSDSDRTSEQYF	TGTGCCACCAGTGATTCTGACAGGACCTCCGAGCAGTACTTC
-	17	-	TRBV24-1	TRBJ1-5	CATSDPLSADVNQPQHF	TGTGCCACCAGTGATCCCCTGTCCGCGGATGTCAATCAGCCCCAGCATTTT
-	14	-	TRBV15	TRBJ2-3	CATSRDGVRDTQYF	TGTGCCACCAGCAGAGATGGGGTCAGAGATACGCAGTATTTT
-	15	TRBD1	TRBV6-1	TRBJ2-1	CASWDREGPHNEQFF	TGTGCCAGCTGGGACAGGGAGGGACCCCACAATGAGCAGTTCTTC
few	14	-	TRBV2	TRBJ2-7	CAMQSQRASYEQYF	TGTGCCATGCAGTCCCAGCGGGCCTCCTACGAGCAGTACTTC
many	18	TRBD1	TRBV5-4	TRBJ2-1	CASSLDTSSRGLGNEQFF	TGTGCCAGCAGCTTGGACACTTCCAGCAGGGGGCTTGGGAATGAGCAGTTCTTC
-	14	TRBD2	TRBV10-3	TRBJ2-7	CAITDGTSHVEQYF	TGTGCCATCACGGACGGGACTAGCCATGTCGAGCAGTACTTC
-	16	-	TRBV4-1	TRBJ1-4	CASSQAPKGGLLELFF	TGCGCCAGCAGCCAAGCCCCCAAAGGGGGACTTTTGGAACTGTTTTTT
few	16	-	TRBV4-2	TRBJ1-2	CASSPRPGLPSRGYTF	TGTGCCAGCAGCCCCCGCCCGGGCCTTCCCTCGAGAGGCTACACCTTC
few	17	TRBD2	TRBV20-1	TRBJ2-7	CSARLAGAPRGAYEQYF	TGCAGTGCTAGATTAGCGGGAGCACCGCGGGGGGCCTACGAGCAGTACTTC
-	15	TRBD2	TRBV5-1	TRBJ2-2	CASTGTSVNTGELFF	TGCGCCAGCACCGGGACTAGCGTAAACACCGGGGAGCTGTTTTTT
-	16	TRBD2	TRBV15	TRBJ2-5	CATSRVGGSGQETQYF	TGTGCCACCAGCAGAGTCGGGGGGTCGGGTCAAGAGACCCAGTACTTC
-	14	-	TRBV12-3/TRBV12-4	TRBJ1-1	CASSLIGGVGEAFF	TGTGCCAGCAGTTTGATAGGGGGGGTAGGTGAAGCTTTCTTT
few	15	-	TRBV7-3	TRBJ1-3	CASSHPRGSGNTIYF	TGTGCCAGCAGCCACCCCCGGGGCTCTGGAAACACCATATATTTT
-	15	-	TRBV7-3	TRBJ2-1	CASSSTYSPYNEQFF	TGTGCCAGCAGCTCCACATACTCGCCGTACAATGAGCAGTTCTTC
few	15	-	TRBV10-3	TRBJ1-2	CAISESGQATNGYTF	TGTGCCATCAGTGAGTCGGGGCAAGCGACCAATGGCTACACCTTC
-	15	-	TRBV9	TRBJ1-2	CASSVDLSRAGGYTF	TGTGCCAGCAGCGTAGACCTATCCAGGGCGGGTGGCTACACCTTC
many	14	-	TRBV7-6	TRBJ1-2	CASSDARANYGYTF	TGTGCCAGCAGCGACGCCAGAGCTAACTATGGCTACACCTTC
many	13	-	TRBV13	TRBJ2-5	CASSSQGWETQYF	TGTGCCAGCAGCTCACAGGGTTGGGAGACCCAGTACTTC
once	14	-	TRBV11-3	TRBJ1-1	CASSLSSLGTEAFF	TGTGCCAGCAGCCTTAGCTCGTTGGGGACTGAAGCTTTCTTT
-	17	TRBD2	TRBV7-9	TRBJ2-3	CASSWRLAGATEDTQYF	TGTGCCAGCAGCTGGAGACTAGCGGGAGCTACGGAAGATACGCAGTATTTT
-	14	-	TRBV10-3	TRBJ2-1	CAMSVAQSWNEQFF	TGTGCCATGTCCGTAGCGCAGAGCTGGAATGAGCAGTTCTTC
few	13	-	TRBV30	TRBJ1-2	CAWSGYRQGGYTF	TGTGCCTGGAGTGGATACAGGCAGGGAGGCTACACCTTC
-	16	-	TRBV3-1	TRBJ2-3	CASSQEPYTSTDTQYF	TGTGCCAGCAGCCAAGAGCCCTACACTAGCACAGATACGCAGTATTTT
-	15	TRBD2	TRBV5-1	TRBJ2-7	CASSLGAGGPDEQYF	TGCGCCAGCAGCTTGGGAGCGGGAGGGCCCGACGAGCAGTACTTC
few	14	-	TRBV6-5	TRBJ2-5	CASSSHPGRETQYF	TGTGCCAGCAGTTCCCACCCCGGGAGAGAGACCCAGTACTTC
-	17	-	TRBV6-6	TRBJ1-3	CASSAPEGQGDGNTIYF	TGTGCCAGCAGTGCCCCCGAAGGCCAGGGAGATGGAAACACCATATATTTT
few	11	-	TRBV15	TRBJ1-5	CATSGPTAQHF	TGTGCCACCAGCGGTCCCACGGCCCAGCATTTT
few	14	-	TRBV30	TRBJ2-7	CAWSAGVGSYEQYF	TGTGCCTGGAGTGCGGGGGTGGGCTCCTACGAGCAGTACTTC
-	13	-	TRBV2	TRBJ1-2	CASNEDSPYGYTF	TGTGCCAGCAACGAGGACAGTCCCTATGGCTACACCTTC
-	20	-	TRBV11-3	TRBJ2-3	CASSLAKLAGRAPGTDTQYF	TGTGCCAGCAGCTTAGCGAAACTGGCGGGAAGGGCCCCTGGCACAGATACGCAGTATTTT
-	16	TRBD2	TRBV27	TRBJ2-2	CASAILWEGGTGELFF	TGTGCCAGCGCGATACTCTGGGAGGGAGGCACCGGGGAGCTGTTTTTT
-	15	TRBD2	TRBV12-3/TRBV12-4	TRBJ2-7	CASSLGEGLFYEQYF	TGTGCCAGCAGTTTAGGGGAGGGGCTATTCTACGAGCAGTACTTC
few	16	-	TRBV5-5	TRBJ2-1	CASSFGWGTTYNEQFF	TGTGCCAGCAGCTTTGGGTGGGGTACTACCTACAATGAGCAGTTCTTC
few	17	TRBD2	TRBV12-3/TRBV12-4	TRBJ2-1	CASSLGLARNPYNEQFF	TGTGCCAGCAGTCTGGGACTAGCGAGGAACCCCTACAATGAGCAGTTCTTC